The 8 T cell receptor beta chains listed next were all sequenced from one sample in a study of monozygotic twins with inflammatory bowel disease. TCRdb reprocessed the 5' RACE reads and stores each CDR3 protein as one record, lacking DNA. The listing records approximately 400,000 distinct CDR3 sequences. What was sequenced was blood. The receptors come from a human donor with ulcerative colitis or Crohn's disease, or a healthy co-twin of an affected twin (not recorded which).

The chain employs TRBV18 and TRBJ1-2. The CDR3 is made up of 13 amino acids. The germline CDR1 and CDR2 sequences are KGHSH and LQKENI. The CDR3 loop is CASSPLENYGYTF.

The V gene is TRBV20-1, the J gene TRBJ1-5. The CDR3 consists of 12 residues. The germline gives CDR1 DFQATT, CDR2 SNEGSKA (reference sequence). The CDR3 sequence is CSARTANQPQHF.

The V gene is TRBV7-2, the J gene TRBJ1-4; the D call from TCRdb, TRBD1, cannot be confirmed without DNA. The CDR3 loop spans 16 amino acids. Germline assignment: CDR1 SGHTA and CDR2 FQGNSA. The CDR3 reads CASSLSKGFTNEKLFF.

The J gene is TRBJ2-2, the V gene TRBV30. Germline CDR1 GTSNPN, CDR2 SVGIG (reference sequence). The CDR3 length is 11 residues. The CDR3 protein is CALWNTGELFF. The full variable domain, in which reference TRBV30 and TRBJ2-2 provide the parts outside the CDR3, is SQTIHQWPATLVQPVGSPLSLECTVEGTSNPNLYWYRQAAGRGLQLLFYSVGIGQISSEVPQNLSASRPQDRQFILSSKKLLLSDSGFYLCALWNTGELFFGEGSRLTVL.

The chain uses TRBV6-2 or TRBV6-3 and TRBJ2-5; TCRdb returns TRBD2, unconfirmable since there is no DNA. Per germline, CDR1 MNHEY and CDR2 SVGEGT. The CDR3 runs to 15 residues. The CDR3: CASSNGAGGWETQYF.

This chain's CDR3 is CARTRSIGPLNTEAFF. The V call is TRBV10-1, the J call TRBJ1-1. CDR3 length: 16 residues. The germline V gene has CDR1 WNHNN and CDR2 SYGVQD (reference sequence).

The gene calls are TRBV20-1 and TRBJ2-3; TCRdb's D call of TRBD2 is untestable without DNA. This CDR3 contains 15 residues. Germline loops: CDR1 DFQATT, CDR2 SNEGSKA (reference sequence). This CDR3 is CSARDRRLAGGQEYF.

The chain is built from TRBV4-1 and TRBJ1-1; TCRdb designates TRBD1, a call that cannot be tested without DNA. CDR1 and CDR2 (germline): MGHRA, YSYEKL. This CDR3 spans 14 amino acids. This CDR3 reads CASSQGTTNTEAFF.